Sequencing of this T cell receptor beta chain was carried out in a study of blood T cells in healthy people across ages. Study-wide findings and caveats: No one knew whether donors had CMV, which possibly confounded expanded clonotype changes.

The CDR3 has 13 residues. Germline V CDR1 and CDR2: GTSNPN, SVGIG (reference sequence). On this clonotype: Its antigen is as yet unknown.

Primers used in a second PCR of about 7 to 12 cycles were a sample-barcoded 5' primer and a J-beta primer mix. Every molecule of cDNA carried a tag from a template-switch adaptor with 12 random nucleotides. Per-sample output comprised a minimum of 3 million paired-end reads containing CDR3. TCRdb reprocessed the 5' RACE reads via MiXCR and lists one record per CDR3 protein. The sample lists 600,000 or so distinct CDR3 sequences, approximately 21% occurring once. The clonotype was recovered from a man in his 70s in good health. The sequenced sample consisted of blood. This sequence joins TRBV30 and TRBJ2-5; 8 bases match TRBD1. Near its end, the DNA agrees better with TRBJ2-7, so the J call may be wrong. The CDR3 DNA sequence: TGTGCCTGGAGTGGACAGGGGAGCTACGAGCAGTACTTC. Translation gives CAWSGQGSYEQYF.